The TCR beta chain under discussion was sequenced for a study of T cells after posttransplantation cyclophosphamide (dated by TCRdb to 2016 to 2017). Describing the broader study: The study tracked T cell repertoire reconstitution by TRB sequencing after myeloablative bone marrow transplantation using posttransplantation cyclophosphamide as GVHD prophylaxis. Antigen receptor sequencing was done on samples from 35 PTCy-treated patients and from 15 to 20 related bone marrow donors of those patients. Blood from all 35 or so PTCy patients with 1-year posttransplant specimens was subjected to TRB sequencing. Up to about 3 additional blood samples from 2 to 5.2 years after transplant were also TRB-sequenced in 3 patients, as was pretransplant blood from several patients. Because TRA and TRB clonality were tightly correlated in nine or ten samples, subsequent TCR analyses were focused on TRB only. Public TRB sequences were searched against a database of over 3,500 sequences associated with responses to pathogens, tumor antigens, self-antigens and alloantigens. Here is what the overall study found, with its caveats: Donor-recipient similarity was low at 1-2 months but increased during the first year, and donor CD8+ memory clones often dominated later blood repertoires. The TRB repertoires of T cells infiltrating skin or GI tract showed only limited overlap with the TRB repertoires of T cells in blood. Across some 45 patients, TRB clonality was highly associated with recipient CMV seropositivity and CMV reactivation, and PTCy diversity was similar to diversity in CNI/methotrexate controls.

As encoded in the germline V gene, CDR1 is SGHTA while CDR2 is FQGTGA. Its CDR3 holds 14 amino acids, cysteine through phenylalanine. CDR3 DNA is the only sequence kept; it has 42 bases, read in frame from the first base. The V end gives up 4 bases and the J end 4 bases, leaving 2 bases in the junction not matched to a gene. Viable CD3+CD4+ or CD3+CD8+ cells that were CCR7+CD45RA+CD45RO-CD95-CD27+CD28+ were defined as naive T cells. Peripheral blood samples were provided by related bone marrow donors on the day of marrow donation. Mononuclear cells from peripheral blood and bone marrow were separated by Ficoll-Hypaque density centrifugation and then cryopreserved. Sorting of CD4+ and CD8+ T cells, including naive and memory subsets, was performed by FACS on a FACSAria II. Genomic DNA was the input for TRB sequencing, which was run either with the immunoSEQ assay at survey resolution or with the hsTCRB kit. The study's processing was this. The immunoSEQ software handled the initial read processing, while the LymphoSeq R package was used for the repertoire analyses. Clonality was computed as 1 minus normalized Shannon entropy; Gini coefficient was also calculated for each TRB dataset. To infer phenotypes in unsorted samples, TRB sequences from sorted subsets of the recipient or donor were mapped onto unsorted samples from the same recipient. What TCRdb holds here is the immuneACCESS table cut down to in-frame rearrangements. Part of the clones is not present; checked against another copy, under half of the missing clones reflect an unresolved V gene, and the others are unexplained. Clone size and the V and J calls come from that table; the DNA yielded D and trimming. The sample has roughly 20,000 clones on record, less than 99% of them singletons. The ten largest clones take up 0.15% to 0.2% of the sample.

For this clone: Its target antigen remains unknown. There are no base qualities to consult, and no much larger clone falls within one base.

The sequenced sample consisted of naive CD4+ T cells sorted from PBMCs. The receptor comes from a middle-aged man in good health, CMV-negative, and a related stem cell transplant donor. The chain links TRBV7-3 with TRBJ2-3, with 10 junctional bases fitting TRBD2. The DNA reads TGTGCCAGCAGCTACGGGACTAGCGCAGATACGCAGTATTTT. It translates as CASSYGTSADTQYF.